The 2 T cell receptor beta chains reported below all come from one sample, sequenced in a study of identical twins. A single record per CDR3 protein comes from TCRdb applying MiXCR to the 5' RACE reads. Of 1.5 million or so distinct CDR3 sequences in the sample, about 32% were seen once. Source material: cord blood. These TCRs come from a newborn girl in good health.

The chain has TRBV4-2 and TRBJ2-4, with 10 nucleotides matching TRBD2. The DNA matches TRBJ2-7 better at its end, which makes the J call doubtful. The CDR3 runs 16 residues. The germline CDR1 and CDR2 sequences are LGHNA and YNFKEQ. As DNA, the CDR3 is TGTGCCAGCAGCCAGGGACCTAGCGGGGGATTCTACGAGCAGTACTTC. Translation: CASSQGPSGGFYEQYF.

Notes on this clonotype: Relative to the germline gene, one junction end is altered; a read error may explain this. The chain couples TRBV3-1 to TRBJ2-7, with D unresolved. The J call may be mistaken, given a closer DNA end match to TRBJ2-5. CDR3 length equals 13 residues. Germline values: CDR1 LGHDT, CDR2 YNNKEL (reference sequence). This CDR3 reads CACSQARSLTQYF. CDR3 in DNA: TGTGCCTGCAGCCAAGCGAGAAGTTTGACCCAGTACTTC.